Listed below are T cell receptor beta chains from one sample, sequenced in a study of T-cell reconstitution after alpha-beta-depleted transplantation in children. TCRdb reanalysed the PCR reads using MiXCR and keeps one entry per CDR3 protein. The data hold under 60,000 distinct CDR3 sequences, with approximately 6% observed a single time. Sequences were derived from PBMCs, mostly from graft donor cells, sampled 60 days after TCRalphabeta/CD19-depleted stem cell transplant. These receptors were collected from a female patient aged 2 to 10 who had a stem cell transplant for aplastic anemia, so the T cells may come from the graft donor. Both conserved end residues are part of each CDR3. A D gene is named only where the DNA matches it firmly. Clone size is stated in some rows and not others, as once, few, many or a class when expanded.

D gene,clone size,V gene,J gene,CDR3 DNA,CDR3 protein
.,many,TRBV7-7,TRBJ2-1,TGTGCCAGCAGCAAAAGGCTAGGAGCCAATGAGCAGTTCTTC,CASSKRLGANEQFF
.,many,TRBV29-1,TRBJ1-1,TGCAGCGTTGAGGGGCTGAACACTGAAGCTTTCTTT,CSVEGLNTEAFF
.,many,TRBV5-1,TRBJ2-5,TGCGCCAGCAGGGCACCCTCCCAGACCCAGTACTTC,CASRAPSQTQYF
TRBD2,few,TRBV9,TRBJ2-7,TGTGCCAGCAGGACTAGCGGGGGGGCAACCTACGAGCAGTACTTC,CASRTSGGATYEQYF
TRBD2,.,TRBV11-2,TRBJ2-3,TGTGCCAGCAGCTTAGCCCCTAGCGGGCCCACAGATACGCAGTATTTT,CASSLAPSGPTDTQYF
TRBD2,many,TRBV29-1,TRBJ2-1,TGCAGCGCTGCTGGGACTAGCGTGGACAATGAGCAGTTCTTC,CSAAGTSVDNEQFF
.,many,TRBV12-3/TRBV12-4,TRBJ2-7,TGTGCCAGCAGAGGGGCTGAGGCAGGGCAGTACTTC,CASRGAEAGQYF
TRBD2,many,TRBV10-3,TRBJ2-3,TGTGCCATCGGGGGGGGTCCAGATACGCAGTATTTT,CAIGGGPDTQYF
.,many,TRBV20-1,TRBJ2-3,TGCAGTGCTAACCCCGGGGGCCCCACAGATACGCAGTATTTT,CSANPGGPTDTQYF
TRBD1,many,TRBV28,TRBJ1-5,TGTGCCAGCAGTGGATGGGACAGGGGAGTTGCCCAGCATTTT,CASSGWDRGVAQHF
.,.,TRBV5-1,TRBJ2-1,TGCGCCAGCAGCCCTTCTCCGGGACTGGTGTACAATGAGCAGTTCTTC,CASSPSPGLVYNEQFF
TRBD1,many,TRBV30,TRBJ2-7,TGTGCCTGGACCGAGGACAGGAAGTACGAGCAGTACTTC,CAWTEDRKYEQYF
TRBD1,many,TRBV29-1,TRBJ1-1,TGCAGCGGCCGACAGGGCCCAAACACTGAAGCTTTCTTT,CSGRQGPNTEAFF
.,few,TRBV3-1,TRBJ2-2,TGTGCCAGCAGCTCCCGGGCCGGGGCGGGCGGGGAGCTGTTTTTT,CASSSRAGAGGELFF
.,.,TRBV5-1,TRBJ1-5,TGCGCCCGGCTAAGGAGACAGATTAGCAATCAGCCCCAGCATTTT,CARLRRQISNQPQHF
TRBD1,many,TRBV20-1,TRBJ1-1,TGCAGTGCCCAACACCCGGGACAGGGGGGAGCTTTCTTT,CSAQHPGQGGAFF
TRBD1,few,TRBV5-1,TRBJ1-2,TGCGCCAGCAGCTGGGGGTCTCTCGGGACAGGGGACGGCTACACCTTC,CASSWGSLGTGDGYTF
TRBD1,few,TRBV7-9,TRBJ1-1,TGTGCCAGCACCGGGACAGTTCTAAACACTGAAGCTTTCTTT,CASTGTVLNTEAFF
TRBD2,once,TRBV30,TRBJ2-1,TGTGCCTCGGGGCCCGCGGGGGGGAGCTCCTACAATGAGCAGTTCTTC,CASGPAGGSSYNEQFF
.,many,TRBV29-1,TRBJ2-7,TGCAGCGTTGCCCCCGGGGCGGGGGCCCTTTACGAGCAGTACTTC,CSVAPGAGALYEQYF
TRBD1,many,TRBV20-1,TRBJ1-1,TGCAGTGCCCCAAAGCAACAGGGGGTTAACACTGAAGCTTTCTTT,CSAPKQQGVNTEAFF
.,few,TRBV6-2/TRBV6-3,TRBJ1-1,TGTGCCAGCAGGTACAGGTCCACTGAAGCTTTCTTT,CASRYRSTEAFF
.,many,TRBV20-1,TRBJ2-5,TGCAGTGCTAGAGATTTTTCAATCGGGGTTGGAGAGACCCAGTACTTC,CSARDFSIGVGETQYF
TRBD1,many,TRBV10-3,TRBJ1-6,TGTGCCATCAGTGAGTCTTGGGGACAGCCCCTCCACTTT,CAISESWGQPLHF
.,many,TRBV25-1,TRBJ1-2,TGTGCCAGCAGTGAATATACAGGGCGCTATGGCTACACCTTC,CASSEYTGRYGYTF
TRBD2,few,TRBV19,TRBJ2-1,TGTGCCAGTAGTATGCGCGGGACTAGCGGGAGGCCCCCGGGCGAGCAGTTCTTC,CASSMRGTSGRPPGEQFF
.,many,TRBV6-6,TRBJ2-7,TGTGCCAGCAGTTATTTTGGGGGTATAGTGTCCTACGAGCAGTACTTC,CASSYFGGIVSYEQYF
.,few,TRBV7-9,TRBJ1-2,TGTGCCAGCAGCCCGGCAGGACATAGCGGCTATGGCTACACCTTC,CASSPAGHSGYGYTF
.,many,TRBV6-1,TRBJ1-3,TGTGCCAGCAGTGAAGCGCTTCTCTCTGGAAACACCATATATTTT,CASSEALLSGNTIYF
.,.,TRBV5-4,TRBJ2-1,TGTGCCAGCAGCTTTCCCGGGGGTTACAATGAGCAGTTCTTC,CASSFPGGYNEQFF
.,many,TRBV4-2,TRBJ2-3,TGTGCCAGCAGCCGGACGGATACGCAGTATTTT,CASSRTDTQYF
.,few,TRBV5-1,TRBJ1-1,TGCGCCAGCAGCGTGGACACGAACACTGAAGCTTTCTTT,CASSVDTNTEAFF